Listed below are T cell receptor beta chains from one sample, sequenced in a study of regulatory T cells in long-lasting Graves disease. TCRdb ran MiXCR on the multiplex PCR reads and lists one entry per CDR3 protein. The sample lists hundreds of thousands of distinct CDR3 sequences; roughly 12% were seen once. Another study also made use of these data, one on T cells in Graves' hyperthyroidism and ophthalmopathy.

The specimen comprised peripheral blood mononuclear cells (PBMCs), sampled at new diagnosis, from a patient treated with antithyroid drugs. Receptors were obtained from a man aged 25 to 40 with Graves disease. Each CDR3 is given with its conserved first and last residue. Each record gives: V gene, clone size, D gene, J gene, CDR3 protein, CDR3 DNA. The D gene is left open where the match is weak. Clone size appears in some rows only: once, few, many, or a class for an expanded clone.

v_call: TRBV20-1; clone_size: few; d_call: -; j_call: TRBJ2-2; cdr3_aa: CSARDGGAHTGELFF; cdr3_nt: TGCAGTGCTAGAGATGGGGGGGCGCACACCGGGGAGCTGTTTTTT
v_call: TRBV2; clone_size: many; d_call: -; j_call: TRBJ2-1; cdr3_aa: CASSVQFSSYNEQFF; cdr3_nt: TGTGCCAGCAGTGTTCAATTTAGCTCCTACAATGAGCAGTTCTTC
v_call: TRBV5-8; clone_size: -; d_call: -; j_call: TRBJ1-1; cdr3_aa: CANSLVAEAFF; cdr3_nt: TGTGCCAACAGCTTGGTGGCTGAAGCTTTCTTT
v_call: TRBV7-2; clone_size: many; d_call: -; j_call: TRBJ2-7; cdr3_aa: CASSRSAGMHEQYF; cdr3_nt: TGTGCCAGCAGCCGATCGGCGGGAATGCACGAGCAGTACTTC
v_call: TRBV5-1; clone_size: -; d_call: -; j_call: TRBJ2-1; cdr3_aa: CASSWSRRQVYNEQFF; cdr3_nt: TGCGCCAGCAGCTGGAGCCGGAGACAGGTCTACAATGAGCAGTTCTTC
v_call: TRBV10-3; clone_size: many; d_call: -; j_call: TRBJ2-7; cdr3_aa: CAISESLNAYEQYF; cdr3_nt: TGTGCCATCAGTGAGTCCCTCAACGCCTACGAGCAGTACTTC
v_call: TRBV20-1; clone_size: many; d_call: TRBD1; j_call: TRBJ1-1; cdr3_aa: CSAYGQGDTEAFF; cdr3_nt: TGCAGTGCGTACGGACAGGGGGACACTGAAGCTTTCTTT
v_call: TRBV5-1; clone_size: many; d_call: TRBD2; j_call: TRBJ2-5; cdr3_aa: CASSYLGELAAQETQYF; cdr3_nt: TGCGCCAGCAGCTACCTGGGCGAACTAGCGGCCCAAGAGACCCAGTACTTC
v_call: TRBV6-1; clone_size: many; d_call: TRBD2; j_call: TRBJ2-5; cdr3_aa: CATKRGGGETQYF; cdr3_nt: TGTGCCACTAAACGCGGGGGGGGAGAGACCCAGTACTTC
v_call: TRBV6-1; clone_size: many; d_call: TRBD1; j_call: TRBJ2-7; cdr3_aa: CASSMGQGDYEQYF; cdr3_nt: TGTGCCAGCAGTATGGGACAGGGGGACTACGAGCAGTACTTC
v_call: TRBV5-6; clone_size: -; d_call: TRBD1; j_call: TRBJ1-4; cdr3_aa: CASSSSPGQRGAFF; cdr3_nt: TGTGCCAGCAGCTCCAGCCCGGGACAGAGAGGAGCATTTTTT
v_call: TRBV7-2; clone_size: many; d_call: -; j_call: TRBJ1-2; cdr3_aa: CASSSYRDGYTF; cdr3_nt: TGTGCCAGCAGCTCCTACAGGGATGGCTACACCTTC
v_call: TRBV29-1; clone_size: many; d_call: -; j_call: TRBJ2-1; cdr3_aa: CSVAREGNEQFF; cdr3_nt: TGCAGCGTTGCTCGCGAGGGCAATGAGCAGTTCTTC
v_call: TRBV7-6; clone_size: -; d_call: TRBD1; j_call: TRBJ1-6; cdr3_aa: CASRPGTGGQSPLHF; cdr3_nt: TGTGCCAGCAGGCCCGGGACAGGGGGACAGTCACCCCTCCACTTT
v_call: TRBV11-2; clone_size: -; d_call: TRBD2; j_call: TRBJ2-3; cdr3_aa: CASRHTSGRAGVKDTQYF; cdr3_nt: TGTGCCAGCAGACACACTAGCGGGAGGGCCGGAGTAAAAGATACGCAGTATTTT
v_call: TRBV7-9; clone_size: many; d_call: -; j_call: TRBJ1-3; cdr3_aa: CASFKGASNTIYF; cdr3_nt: TGTGCCAGCTTCAAGGGCGCGTCTAACACCATATATTTT
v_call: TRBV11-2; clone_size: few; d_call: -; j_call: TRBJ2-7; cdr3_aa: CASRGVSLVRGTSYEQYF; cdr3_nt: TGTGCCAGCAGAGGGGTCAGTTTAGTTCGGGGGACCTCCTACGAGCAGTACTTC
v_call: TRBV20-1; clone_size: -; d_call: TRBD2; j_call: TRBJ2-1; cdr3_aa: CSVEGREDNEQFF; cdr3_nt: TGCAGTGTCGAAGGGCGGGAGGACAATGAGCAGTTCTTC
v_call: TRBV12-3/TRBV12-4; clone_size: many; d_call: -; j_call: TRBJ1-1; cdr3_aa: CASSLNGVNTEAFF; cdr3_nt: TGTGCCAGCAGTTTAAATGGGGTCAACACTGAAGCTTTCTTT
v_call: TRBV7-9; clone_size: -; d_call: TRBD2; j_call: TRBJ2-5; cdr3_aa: CASSLVTSGHGETQYF; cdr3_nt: TGTGCCAGCAGCTTAGTGACTAGCGGGCATGGGGAGACCCAGTACTTC
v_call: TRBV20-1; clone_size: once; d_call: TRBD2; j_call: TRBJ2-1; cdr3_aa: CSAPRAGGTDEQLF; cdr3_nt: TGCAGTGCTCCGCGTGCGGGAGGTACCGATGAGCAGCTCTTC
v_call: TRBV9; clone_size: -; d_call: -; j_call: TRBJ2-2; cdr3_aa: CASSVGRDRSTGELFF; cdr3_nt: TGTGCCAGCAGCGTAGGTAGGGATCGGAGTACCGGGGAGCTGTTTTTT
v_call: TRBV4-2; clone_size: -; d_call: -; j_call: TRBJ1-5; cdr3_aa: CASSQGANSNQPQHF; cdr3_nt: TGTGCCAGCAGCCAAGGGGCAAATAGCAATCAGCCCCAGCATTTT
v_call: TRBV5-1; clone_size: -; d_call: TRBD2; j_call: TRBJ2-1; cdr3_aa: CASSLGLAGGPVNEQFF; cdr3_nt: TGCGCCAGCAGCTTGGGACTAGCGGGAGGGCCAGTAAATGAGCAGTTCTTC
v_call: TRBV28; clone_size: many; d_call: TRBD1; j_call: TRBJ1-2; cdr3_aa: CASNDRDRGAANYGYTF; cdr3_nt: TGTGCCAGCAATGATCGGGACAGGGGTGCTGCTAACTATGGCTACACCTTC
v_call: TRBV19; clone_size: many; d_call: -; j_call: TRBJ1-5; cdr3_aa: CASIGTVNQPQHF; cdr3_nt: TGTGCCAGTATCGGGACGGTCAATCAGCCCCAGCATTTT
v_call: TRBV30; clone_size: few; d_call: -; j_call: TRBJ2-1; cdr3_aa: CAWSVDGSQDEQFF; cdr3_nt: TGTGCCTGGAGTGTAGATGGGTCCCAAGATGAGCAGTTCTTC
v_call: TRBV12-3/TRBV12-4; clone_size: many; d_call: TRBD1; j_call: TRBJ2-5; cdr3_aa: CASTLTQGAGETQYF; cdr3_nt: TGTGCCAGCACCCTAACCCAGGGGGCAGGGGAGACCCAGTACTTC
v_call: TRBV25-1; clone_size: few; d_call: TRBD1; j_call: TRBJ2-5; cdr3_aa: CASSANQGAQYF; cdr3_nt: TGTGCCAGCAGTGCAAACCAGGGGGCCCAGTACTTC
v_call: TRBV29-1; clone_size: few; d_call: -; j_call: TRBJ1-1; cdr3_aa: CSVSPGTEAFF; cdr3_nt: TGCAGCGTCTCCCCTGGGACAGAAGCTTTCTTT
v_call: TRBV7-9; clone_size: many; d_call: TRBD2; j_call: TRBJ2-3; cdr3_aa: CASSASRGLAGRTDTQYF; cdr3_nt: TGTGCCAGCAGCGCTTCCCGGGGACTAGCGGGTCGAACAGATACGCAGTATTTT
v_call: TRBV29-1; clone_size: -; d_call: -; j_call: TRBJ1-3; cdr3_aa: CSVEEGGHTMYF; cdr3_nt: TGCAGCGTTGAAGAAGGGGGTCACACCATGTATTTT
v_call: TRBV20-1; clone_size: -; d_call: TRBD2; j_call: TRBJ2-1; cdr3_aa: CSARVGTSGLYNEQFF; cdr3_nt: TGCAGTGCTAGAGTGGGGACTAGCGGGCTATACAATGAGCAGTTCTTC
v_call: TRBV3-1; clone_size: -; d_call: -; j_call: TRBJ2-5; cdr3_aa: CASSHTGGSPETQYF; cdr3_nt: TGTGCCAGCAGCCACACTGGGGGCAGCCCAGAGACCCAGTACTTC
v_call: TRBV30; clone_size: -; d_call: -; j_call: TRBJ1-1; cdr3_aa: CAWKQTRGVGTEAFF; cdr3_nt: TGTGCCTGGAAACAAACCCGGGGCGTGGGCACTGAAGCTTTCTTT
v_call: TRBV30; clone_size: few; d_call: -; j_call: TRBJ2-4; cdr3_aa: CAWSPGAKNIQYF; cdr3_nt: TGTGCCTGGTCCCCGGGGGCCAAAAACATTCAGTACTTC
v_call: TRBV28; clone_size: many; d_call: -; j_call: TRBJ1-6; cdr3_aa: CASSPPRTEPWHPYNSPLHF; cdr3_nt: TGTGCCAGCAGTCCCCCTCGGACGGAGCCTTGGCATCCCTATAATTCACCCCTCCACTTT
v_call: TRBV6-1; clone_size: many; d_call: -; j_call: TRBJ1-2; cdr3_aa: CASSVQNGYTF; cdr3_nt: TGTGCCAGCAGCGTCCAAAATGGCTACACCTTC
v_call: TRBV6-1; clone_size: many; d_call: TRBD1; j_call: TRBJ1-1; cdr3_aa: CASCVTGITEAFF; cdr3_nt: TGTGCCAGCTGTGTGACAGGGATCACTGAAGCTTTCTTT
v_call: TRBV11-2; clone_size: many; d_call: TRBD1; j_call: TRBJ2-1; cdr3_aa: CASRPPGQGRNEQFF; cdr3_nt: TGTGCCAGCAGGCCCCCGGGACAGGGGAGGAATGAGCAGTTCTTC
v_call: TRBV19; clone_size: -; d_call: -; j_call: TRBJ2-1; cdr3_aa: CASRSRERTPYNEQFF; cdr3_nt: TGTGCCAGTAGATCCCGAGAGCGGACCCCATACAATGAGCAGTTCTTC
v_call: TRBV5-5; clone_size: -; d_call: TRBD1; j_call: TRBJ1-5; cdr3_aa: CASSTGTGTGSF; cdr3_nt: TGTGCCAGCAGCACCGGAACCGGGACAGGTTCGTTT
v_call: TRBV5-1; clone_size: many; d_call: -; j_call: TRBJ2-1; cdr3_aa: CASSFAGPHNEQFF; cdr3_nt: TGCGCCAGCAGCTTCGCGGGCCCCCACAATGAGCAGTTCTTC
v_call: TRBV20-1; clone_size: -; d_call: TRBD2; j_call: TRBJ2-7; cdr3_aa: CSANPGLGSYEQYF; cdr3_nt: TGCAGTGCGAATCCGGGACTAGGGTCCTACGAGCAGTACTTC
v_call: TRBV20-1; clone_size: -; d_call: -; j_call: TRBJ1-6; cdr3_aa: CSVGGTYNSPLHF; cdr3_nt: TGCAGTGTTGGGGGAACCTATAATTCACCCCTCCACTTT
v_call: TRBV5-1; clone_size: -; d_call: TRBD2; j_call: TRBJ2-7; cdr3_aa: CASSTLAGSSYEQYF; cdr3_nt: TGCGCCAGCAGCACCTTAGCGGGGAGCTCCTACGAGCAGTACTTC
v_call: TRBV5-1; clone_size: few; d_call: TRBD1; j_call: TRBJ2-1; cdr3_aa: CASSGRDRGSNEQFF; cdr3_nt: TGCGCCAGCAGCGGCCGGGACAGGGGTTCGAATGAGCAGTTCTTC
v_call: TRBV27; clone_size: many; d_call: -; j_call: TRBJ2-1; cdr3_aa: CASSLVGGEQFF; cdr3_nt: TGTGCCAGCAGTTTAGTCGGGGGTGAGCAGTTCTTC
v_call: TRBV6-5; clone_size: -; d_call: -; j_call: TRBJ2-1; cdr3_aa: CASSYGVGYNEQFF; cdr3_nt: TGTGCCAGCAGTTATGGGGTCGGGTACAATGAGCAGTTCTTC
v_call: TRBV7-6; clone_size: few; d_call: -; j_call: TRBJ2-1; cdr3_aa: CASSSNRDEQFF; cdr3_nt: TGTGCCAGCAGCTCGAACAGGGATGAGCAGTTCTTC
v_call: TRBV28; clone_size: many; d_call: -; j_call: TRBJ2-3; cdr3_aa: CASSLPGRADTQYF; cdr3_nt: TGTGCCAGCAGTCTTCCCGGTCGGGCAGATACGCAGTATTTT
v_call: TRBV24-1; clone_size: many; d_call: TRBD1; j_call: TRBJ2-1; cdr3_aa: CATSDPIKQGGYYNEQFF; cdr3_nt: TGTGCCACCAGTGATCCCATTAAACAGGGGGGATACTACAATGAGCAGTTCTTC
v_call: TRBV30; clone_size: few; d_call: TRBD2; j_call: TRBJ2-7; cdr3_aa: CAWSANSGNFYEQYF; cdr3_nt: TGTGCCTGGAGCGCCAATAGCGGGAATTTCTACGAGCAGTACTTC
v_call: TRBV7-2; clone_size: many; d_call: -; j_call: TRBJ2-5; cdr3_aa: CASSLVIETQYF; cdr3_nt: TGTGCCAGCAGCTTGGTGATAGAGACCCAGTACTTC
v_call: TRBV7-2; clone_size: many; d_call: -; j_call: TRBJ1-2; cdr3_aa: CASRLRSDRGATF; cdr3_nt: TGTGCCAGCAGATTACGTTCGGACCGGGGAGCGACCTTC